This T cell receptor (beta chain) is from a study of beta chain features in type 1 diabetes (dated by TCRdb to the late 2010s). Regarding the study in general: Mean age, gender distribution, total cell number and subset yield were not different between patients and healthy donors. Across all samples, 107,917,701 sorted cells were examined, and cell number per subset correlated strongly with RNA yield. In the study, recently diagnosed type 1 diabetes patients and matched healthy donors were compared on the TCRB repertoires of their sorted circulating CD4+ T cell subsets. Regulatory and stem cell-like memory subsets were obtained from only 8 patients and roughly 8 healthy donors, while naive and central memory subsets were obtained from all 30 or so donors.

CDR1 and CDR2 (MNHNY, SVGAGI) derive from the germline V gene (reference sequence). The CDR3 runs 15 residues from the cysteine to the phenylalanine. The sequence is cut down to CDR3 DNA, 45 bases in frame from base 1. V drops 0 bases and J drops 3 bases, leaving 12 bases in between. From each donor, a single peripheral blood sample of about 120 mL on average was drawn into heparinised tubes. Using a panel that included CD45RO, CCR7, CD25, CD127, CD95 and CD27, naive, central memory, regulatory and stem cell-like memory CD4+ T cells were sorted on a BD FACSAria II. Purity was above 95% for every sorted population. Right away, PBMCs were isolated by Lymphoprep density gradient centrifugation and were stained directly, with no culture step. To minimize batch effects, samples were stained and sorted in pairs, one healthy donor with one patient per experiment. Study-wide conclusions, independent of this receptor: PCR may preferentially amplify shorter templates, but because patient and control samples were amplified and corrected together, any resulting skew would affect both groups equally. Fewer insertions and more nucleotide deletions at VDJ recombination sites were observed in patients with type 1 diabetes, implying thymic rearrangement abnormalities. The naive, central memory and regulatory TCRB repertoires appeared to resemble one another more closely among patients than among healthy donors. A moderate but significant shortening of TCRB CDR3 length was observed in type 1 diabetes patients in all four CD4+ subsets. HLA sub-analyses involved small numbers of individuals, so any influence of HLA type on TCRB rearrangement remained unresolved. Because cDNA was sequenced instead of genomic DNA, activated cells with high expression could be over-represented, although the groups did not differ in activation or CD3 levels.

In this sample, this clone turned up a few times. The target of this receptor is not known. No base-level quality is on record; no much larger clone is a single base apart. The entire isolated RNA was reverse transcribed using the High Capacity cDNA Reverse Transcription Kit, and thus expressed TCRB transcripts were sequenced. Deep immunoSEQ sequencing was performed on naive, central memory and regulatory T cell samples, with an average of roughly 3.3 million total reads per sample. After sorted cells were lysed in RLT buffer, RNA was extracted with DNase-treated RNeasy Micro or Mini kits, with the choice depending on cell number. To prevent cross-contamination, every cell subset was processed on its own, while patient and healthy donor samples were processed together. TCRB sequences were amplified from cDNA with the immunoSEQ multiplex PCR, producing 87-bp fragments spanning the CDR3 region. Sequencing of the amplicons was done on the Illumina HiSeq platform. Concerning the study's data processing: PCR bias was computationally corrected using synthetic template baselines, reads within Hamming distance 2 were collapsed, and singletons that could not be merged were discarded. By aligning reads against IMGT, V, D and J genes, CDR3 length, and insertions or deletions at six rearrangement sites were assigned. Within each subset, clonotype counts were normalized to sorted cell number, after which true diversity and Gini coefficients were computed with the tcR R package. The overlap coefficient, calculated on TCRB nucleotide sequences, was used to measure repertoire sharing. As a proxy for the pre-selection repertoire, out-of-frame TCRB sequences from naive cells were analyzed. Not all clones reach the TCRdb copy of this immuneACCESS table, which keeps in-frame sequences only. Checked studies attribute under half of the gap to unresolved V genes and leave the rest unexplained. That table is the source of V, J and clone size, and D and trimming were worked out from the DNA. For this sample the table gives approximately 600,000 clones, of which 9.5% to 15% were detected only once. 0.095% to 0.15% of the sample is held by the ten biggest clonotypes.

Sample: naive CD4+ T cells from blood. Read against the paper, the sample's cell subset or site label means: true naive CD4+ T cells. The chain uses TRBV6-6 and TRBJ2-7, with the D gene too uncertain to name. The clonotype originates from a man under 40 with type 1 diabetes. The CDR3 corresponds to CASSYSMAGDYEQYF. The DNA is TGTGCCAGCAGTTACTCGATGGCTGGAGACTACGAGCAGTACTTC.